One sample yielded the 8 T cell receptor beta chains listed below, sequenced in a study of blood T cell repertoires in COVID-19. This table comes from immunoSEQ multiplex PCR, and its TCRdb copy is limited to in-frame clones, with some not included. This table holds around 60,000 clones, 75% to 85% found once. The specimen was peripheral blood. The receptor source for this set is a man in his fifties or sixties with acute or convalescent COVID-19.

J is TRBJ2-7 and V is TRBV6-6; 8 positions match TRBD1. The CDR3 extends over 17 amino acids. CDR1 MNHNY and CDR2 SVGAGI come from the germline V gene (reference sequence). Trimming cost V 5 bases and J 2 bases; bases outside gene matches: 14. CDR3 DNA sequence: TGTGCCAGCAGTCCAGGGGAAGGCAGGGGGCACCCCTACGAGCAGTACTTC. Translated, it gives CASSPGEGRGHPYEQYF.

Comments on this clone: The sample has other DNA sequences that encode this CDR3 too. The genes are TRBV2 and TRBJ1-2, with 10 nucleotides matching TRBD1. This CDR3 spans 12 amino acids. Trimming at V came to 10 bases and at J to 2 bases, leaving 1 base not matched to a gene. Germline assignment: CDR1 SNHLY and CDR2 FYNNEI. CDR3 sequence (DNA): TGTGCCACGGGACAGGGGAACTATGGCTACACCTTC. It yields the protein CATGQGNYGYTF. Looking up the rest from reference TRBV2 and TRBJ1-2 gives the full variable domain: EPEVTQTPSHQVTQMGQEVILRCVPISNHLYFYWYRQILGQKVEFLVSFYNNEISEKSEIFDDQFSVERPDGSNFTLKIRSTKLEDSAMYFCATGQGNYGYTFGSGTRLTVV.

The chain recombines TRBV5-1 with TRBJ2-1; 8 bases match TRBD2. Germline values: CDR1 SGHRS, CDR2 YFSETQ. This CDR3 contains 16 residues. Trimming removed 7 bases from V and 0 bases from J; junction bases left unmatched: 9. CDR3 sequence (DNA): TGCGCCAGCTCTCCCGCGGGGGGCAGCTCCTACAATGAGCAGTTCTTC. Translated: CASSPAGGSSYNEQFF.

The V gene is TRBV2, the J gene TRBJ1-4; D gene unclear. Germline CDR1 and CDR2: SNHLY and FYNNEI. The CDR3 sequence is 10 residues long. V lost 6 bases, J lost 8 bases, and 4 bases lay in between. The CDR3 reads CASRREKLFF. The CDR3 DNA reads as TGTGCCAGCAGGAGGGAAAAACTGTTTTTT.

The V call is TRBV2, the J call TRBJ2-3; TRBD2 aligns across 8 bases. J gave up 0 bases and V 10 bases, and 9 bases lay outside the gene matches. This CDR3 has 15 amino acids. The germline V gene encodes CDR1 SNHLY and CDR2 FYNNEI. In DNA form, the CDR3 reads TGTGCCACTTCTGATTCGGGGGGGAGCACAGATACGCAGTATTTT. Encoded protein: CATSDSGGSTDTQYF.

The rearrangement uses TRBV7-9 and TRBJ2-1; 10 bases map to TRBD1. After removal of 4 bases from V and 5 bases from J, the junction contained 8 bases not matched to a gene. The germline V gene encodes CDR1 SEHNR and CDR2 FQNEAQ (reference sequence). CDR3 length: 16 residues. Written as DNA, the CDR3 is TGTGCCAGCAGCTACTGGGGACAGGGGTTTAACAATGAGCAGTTCTTC. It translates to CASSYWGQGFNNEQFF.

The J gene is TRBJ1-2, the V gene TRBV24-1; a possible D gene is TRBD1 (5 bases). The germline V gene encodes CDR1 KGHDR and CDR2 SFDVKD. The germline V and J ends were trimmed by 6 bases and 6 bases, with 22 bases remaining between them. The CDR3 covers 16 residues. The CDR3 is CATSTTGLLPTDGYTF. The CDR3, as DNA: TGTGCCACCAGTACAACAGGTTTGCTCCCCACTGATGGCTACACCTTC.

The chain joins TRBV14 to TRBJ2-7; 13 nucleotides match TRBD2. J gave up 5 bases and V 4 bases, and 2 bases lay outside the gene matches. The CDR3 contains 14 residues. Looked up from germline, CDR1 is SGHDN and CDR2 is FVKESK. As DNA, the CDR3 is TGTGCCAGCAGCCGACTAGCGGGGGGAAACGAGCAGTACTTC. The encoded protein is CASSRLAGGNEQYF.